This T cell receptor (beta chain) was observed in a study of regulatory T cells in long-lasting Graves disease. Study at large: Freshly diagnosed Graves' patients had used antithyroid drugs for under 3 months.

Assembly of TCR beta libraries relied on iRepertoire HTBI primers together with Arm-PCR of CDR3 regions. Via MiXCR, TCRdb re-called the multiplex PCR reads, giving one row per CDR3 protein. The table shows hundreds of thousands of distinct CDR3 sequences, with 15% to 20% occurring only once. The time point is: newly diagnosed GD, antithyroid drugs for less than 3 months. Scientists built the TCR library using RNA that was extracted from PBMCs. This clonotype was seen at least ten times. With 5 bases clipped from V and 10 bases from J, the junction kept 10 bases outside the gene matches. CDR1 and CDR2 from the germline V gene are SEHNR and FQNEAQ (reference sequence). This CDR3 comprises 13 residues. These data were also reused for a study on T cells in Graves' hyperthyroidism and ophthalmopathy. That paper states: A model built on 13 V-J features separated ophthalmopathy from stable hyperthyroidism.

This TCR came from a woman aged 35-65 years with Graves disease. The V gene is TRBV7-9, the J gene TRBJ1-2; 7 nucleotides agree with TRBD1. Sequenced here: peripheral blood mononuclear cells (PBMCs), sampled at new diagnosis, from a patient treated with antithyroid drugs. The CDR3 DNA is TGTGCCAGCAGCCTAGGGGACAGACCCTCCTACACCTTC. It codes for CASSLGDRPSYTF.